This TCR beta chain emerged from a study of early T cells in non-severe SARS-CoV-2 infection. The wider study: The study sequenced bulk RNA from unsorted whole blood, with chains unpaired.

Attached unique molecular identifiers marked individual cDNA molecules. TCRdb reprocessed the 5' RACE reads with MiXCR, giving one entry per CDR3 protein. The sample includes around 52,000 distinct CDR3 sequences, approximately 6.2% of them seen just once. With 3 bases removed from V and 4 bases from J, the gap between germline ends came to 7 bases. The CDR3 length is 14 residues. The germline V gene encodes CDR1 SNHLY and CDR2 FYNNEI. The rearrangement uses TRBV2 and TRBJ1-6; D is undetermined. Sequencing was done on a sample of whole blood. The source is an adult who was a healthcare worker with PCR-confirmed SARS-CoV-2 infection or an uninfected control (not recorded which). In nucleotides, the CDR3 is TGTGCCAGCAGTGAGGCGGATTATAATTCACCCCTCCACTTT. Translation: CASSEADYNSPLHF.